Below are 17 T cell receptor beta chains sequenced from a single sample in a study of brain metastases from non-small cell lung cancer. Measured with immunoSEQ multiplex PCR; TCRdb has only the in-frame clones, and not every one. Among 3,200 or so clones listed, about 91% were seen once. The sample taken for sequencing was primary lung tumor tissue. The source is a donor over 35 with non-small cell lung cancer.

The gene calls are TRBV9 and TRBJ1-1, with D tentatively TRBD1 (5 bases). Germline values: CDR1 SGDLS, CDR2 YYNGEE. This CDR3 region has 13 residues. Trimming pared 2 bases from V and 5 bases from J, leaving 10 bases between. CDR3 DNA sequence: TGTGCCAGCAGCGTCGGGACGGGGACTGAAGCTTTCTTT. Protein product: CASSVGTGTEAFF.

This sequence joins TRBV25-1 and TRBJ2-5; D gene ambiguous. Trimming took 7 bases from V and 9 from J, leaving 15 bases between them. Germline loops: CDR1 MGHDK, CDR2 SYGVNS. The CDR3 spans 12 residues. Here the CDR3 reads CASTSLERPQYF. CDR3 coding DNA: TGTGCCAGCACGAGTCTGGAGAGACCCCAGTACTTC.

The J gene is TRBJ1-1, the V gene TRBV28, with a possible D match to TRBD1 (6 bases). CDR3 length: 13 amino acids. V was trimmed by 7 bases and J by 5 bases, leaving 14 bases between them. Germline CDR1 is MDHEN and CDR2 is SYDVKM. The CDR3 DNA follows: TGTGCCAGCAACGGGGGCGTAAGGACTGAAGCTTTCTTT. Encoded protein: CASNGGVRTEAFF.

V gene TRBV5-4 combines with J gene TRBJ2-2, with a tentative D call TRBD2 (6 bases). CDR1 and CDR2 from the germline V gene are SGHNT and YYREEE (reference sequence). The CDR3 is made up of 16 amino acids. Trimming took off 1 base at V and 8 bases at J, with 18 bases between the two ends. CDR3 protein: CASSLQAGSSAGELFF. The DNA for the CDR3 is TGTGCCAGCAGCTTGCAGGCCGGGAGTTCGGCTGGGGAGCTGTTTTTT.

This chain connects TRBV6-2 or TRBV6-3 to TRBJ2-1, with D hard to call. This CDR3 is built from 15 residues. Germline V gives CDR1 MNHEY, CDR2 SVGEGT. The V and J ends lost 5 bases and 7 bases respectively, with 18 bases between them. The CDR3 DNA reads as TGTGCCAGCAGTCTCCAGGAACTGTCACGGAATGAGCAGTTCTTC. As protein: CASSLQELSRNEQFF.

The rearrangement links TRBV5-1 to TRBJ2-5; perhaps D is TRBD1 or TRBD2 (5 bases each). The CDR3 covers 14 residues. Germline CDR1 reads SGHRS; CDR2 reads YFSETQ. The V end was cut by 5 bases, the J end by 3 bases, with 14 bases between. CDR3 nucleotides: TGCGCCAGCAGTCGGACGACAGCGGAAGAGACCCAGTACTTC. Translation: CASSRTTAEETQYF.

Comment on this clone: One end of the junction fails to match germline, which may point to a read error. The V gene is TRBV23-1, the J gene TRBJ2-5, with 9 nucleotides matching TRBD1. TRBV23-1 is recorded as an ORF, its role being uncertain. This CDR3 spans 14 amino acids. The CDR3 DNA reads TGCACCAGGGTTACGGGGACAGGGCTAGAGACCCAGTACTTC. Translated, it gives CTRVTGTGLETQYF.

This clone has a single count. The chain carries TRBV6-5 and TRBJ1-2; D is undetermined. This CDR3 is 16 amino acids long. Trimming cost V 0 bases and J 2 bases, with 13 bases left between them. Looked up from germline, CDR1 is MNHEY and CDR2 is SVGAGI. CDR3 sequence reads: CASSYSIGRTNYGYTF. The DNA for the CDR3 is TGTGCCAGCAGTTACTCGATCGGCCGGACGAACTATGGCTACACCTTC.

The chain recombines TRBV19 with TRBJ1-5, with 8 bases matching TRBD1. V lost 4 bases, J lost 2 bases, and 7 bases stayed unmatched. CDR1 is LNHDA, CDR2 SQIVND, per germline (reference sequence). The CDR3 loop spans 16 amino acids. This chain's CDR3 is CASSRNGQGGNQPQHF. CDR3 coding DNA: TGTGCCAGTAGTAGAAACGGACAGGGCGGCAATCAGCCCCAGCATTTT.

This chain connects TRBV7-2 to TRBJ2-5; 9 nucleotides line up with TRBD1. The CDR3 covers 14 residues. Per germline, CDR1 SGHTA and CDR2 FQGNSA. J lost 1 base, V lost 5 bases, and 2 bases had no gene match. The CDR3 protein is CASSTGQGQETQYF. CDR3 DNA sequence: TGTGCCAGCAGCACGGGACAGGGCCAAGAGACCCAGTACTTC.

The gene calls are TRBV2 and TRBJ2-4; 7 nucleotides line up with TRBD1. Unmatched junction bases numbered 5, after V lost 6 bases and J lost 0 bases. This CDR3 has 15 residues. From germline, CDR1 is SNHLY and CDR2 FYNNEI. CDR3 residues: CASRQDRLAKNIQYF. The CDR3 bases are TGTGCCAGCAGACAGGACAGGTTAGCCAAAAACATTCAGTACTTC.

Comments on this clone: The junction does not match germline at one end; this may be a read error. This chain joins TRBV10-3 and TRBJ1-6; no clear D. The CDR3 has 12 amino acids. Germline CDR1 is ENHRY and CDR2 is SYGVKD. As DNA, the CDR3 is TGTGCCATCAGTGCCCCTAATTCATCCCTCCACTTT. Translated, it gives CAISAPNSSLHF.

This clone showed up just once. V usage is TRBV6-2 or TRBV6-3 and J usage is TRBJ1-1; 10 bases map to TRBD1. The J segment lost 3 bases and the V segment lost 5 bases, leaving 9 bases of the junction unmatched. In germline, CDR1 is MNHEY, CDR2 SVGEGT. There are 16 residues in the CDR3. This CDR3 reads CASSQRRDRGYTEAFF. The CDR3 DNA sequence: TGTGCCAGCAGTCAACGGCGGGACAGGGGTTACACTGAAGCTTTCTTT.

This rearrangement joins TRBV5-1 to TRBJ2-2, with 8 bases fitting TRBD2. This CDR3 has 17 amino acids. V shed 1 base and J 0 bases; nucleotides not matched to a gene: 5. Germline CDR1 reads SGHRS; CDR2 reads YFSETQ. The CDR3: CASSLMTGGPNTGELFF. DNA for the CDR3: TGCGCCAGCAGCTTGATGACGGGAGGGCCGAACACCGGGGAGCTGTTTTTT.

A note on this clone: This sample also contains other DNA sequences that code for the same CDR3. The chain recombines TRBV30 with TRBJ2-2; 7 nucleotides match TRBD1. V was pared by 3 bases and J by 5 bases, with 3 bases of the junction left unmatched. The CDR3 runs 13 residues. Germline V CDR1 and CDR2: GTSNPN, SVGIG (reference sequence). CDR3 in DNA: TGTGCCTGGAGCCCAGGGGGAACCGGGGAGCTGTTTTTT. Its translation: CAWSPGGTGELFF.

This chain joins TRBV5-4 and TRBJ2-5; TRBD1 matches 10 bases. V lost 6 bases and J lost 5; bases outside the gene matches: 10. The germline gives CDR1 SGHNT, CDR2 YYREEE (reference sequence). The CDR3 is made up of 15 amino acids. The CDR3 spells CASNSTGGPGETQYF. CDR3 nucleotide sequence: TGTGCCAGCAACTCGACAGGGGGCCCAGGGGAGACCCAGTACTTC.

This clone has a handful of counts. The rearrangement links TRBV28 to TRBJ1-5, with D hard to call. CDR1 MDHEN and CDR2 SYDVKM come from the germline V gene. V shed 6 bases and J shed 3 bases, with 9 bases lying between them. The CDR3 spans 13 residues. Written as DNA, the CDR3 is TGTGCCAGCAGCACGGAAAACAATCAGCCCCAGCATTTT. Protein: CASSTENNQPQHF.